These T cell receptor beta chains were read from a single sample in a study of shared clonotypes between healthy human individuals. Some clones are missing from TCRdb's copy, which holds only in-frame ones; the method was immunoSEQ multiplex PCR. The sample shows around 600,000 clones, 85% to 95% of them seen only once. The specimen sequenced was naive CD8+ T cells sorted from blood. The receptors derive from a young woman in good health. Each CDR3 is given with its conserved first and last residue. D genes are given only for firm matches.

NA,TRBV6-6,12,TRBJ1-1,CASTRGRAEAFF,TGTGCCAGCACCCGGGGACGGGCTGAAGCTTTCTTT
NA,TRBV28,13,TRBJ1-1,CASSDNPPEEAFF,TGTGCCAGCAGTGATAACCCTCCGGAGGAAGCTTTCTTT
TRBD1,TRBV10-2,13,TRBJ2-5,CASNPGQGETQYF,TGCGCCAGCAATCCGGGACAGGGGGAGACCCAGTACTTC
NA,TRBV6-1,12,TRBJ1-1,CASSDFNPEAFF,TGTGCCAGCAGTGATTTTAATCCTGAAGCTTTCTTT
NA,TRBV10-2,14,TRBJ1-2,CASSRGGGGYGYTF,TGCGCCAGCTCCAGGGGAGGGGGTGGCTATGGCTACACCTTC
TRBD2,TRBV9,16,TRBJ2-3,CASSGEGAGETDTQYF,TGTGCCAGCAGCGGGGAGGGAGCGGGAGAAACAGATACGCAGTATTTT
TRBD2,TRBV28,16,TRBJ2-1,CASILAGGSSYNEQFF,TGTGCCAGCATCCTAGCGGGAGGGAGCTCCTACAATGAGCAGTTCTTC
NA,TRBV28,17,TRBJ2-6,CASSSGYSDSGANVLTF,TGTGCCAGCAGTTCCGGGTACAGCGACTCTGGGGCCAACGTCCTGACTTTC
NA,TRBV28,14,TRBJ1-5,CASNNLISNQPQHF,TGTGCCAGCAATAACCTTATTAGCAATCAGCCCCAGCATTTT
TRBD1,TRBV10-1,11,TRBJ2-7,CARQGIDEQYF,TGCGCCAGACAGGGGATCGACGAGCAGTACTTC
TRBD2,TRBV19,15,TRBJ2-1,CASSGLANSYNEQFF,TGTGCCAGTAGTGGACTAGCGAACTCCTACAATGAGCAGTTCTTC
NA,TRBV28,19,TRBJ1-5,CASSLYGGSMAYSNQPQHF,TGTGCCAGCAGTTTATACGGGGGCAGCATGGCCTATAGCAATCAGCCCCAGCATTTT